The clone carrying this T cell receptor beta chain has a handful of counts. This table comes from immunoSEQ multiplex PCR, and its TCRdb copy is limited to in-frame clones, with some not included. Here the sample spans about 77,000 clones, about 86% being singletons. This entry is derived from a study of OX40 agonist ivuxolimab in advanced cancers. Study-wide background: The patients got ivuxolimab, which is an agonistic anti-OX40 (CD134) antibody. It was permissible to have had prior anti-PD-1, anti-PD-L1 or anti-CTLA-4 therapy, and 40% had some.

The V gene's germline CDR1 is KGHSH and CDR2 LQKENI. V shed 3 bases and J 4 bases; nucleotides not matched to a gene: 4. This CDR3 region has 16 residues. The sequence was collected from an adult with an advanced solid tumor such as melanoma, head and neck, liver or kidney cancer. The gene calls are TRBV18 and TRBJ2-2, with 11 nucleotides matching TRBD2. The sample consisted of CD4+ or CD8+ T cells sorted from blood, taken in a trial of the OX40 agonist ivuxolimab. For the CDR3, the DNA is TGTGCCAGCTCACCCTCTAGCGGGGGGATCACCGGGGAGCTGTTTTTT. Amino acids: CASSPSSGGITGELFF.